This T cell receptor (beta chain) was sequenced for a study of blood T cells in healthy people across ages (dated by TCRdb to 2014 to 2015). Broadly, across the study: In model experiments, template switching captured about one uniquely barcoded TCR beta cDNA molecule for every two T cells. Age-related changes in TCR beta repertoire diversity were measured in the study by deep sequencing normalized with unique cDNA molecular identifiers. Four age groups were formed from the donors: young (average approximately 15 years), middle-aged (around 39), aged (62) and long-lived (approximately 80). Donors of different ages were randomly distributed across sequencing lanes to avoid experimental bias. Using the same blood draw, the study looked at two additional independent replicas of 1 million unique cDNA reads for two donors, one aged 18 to 30 and the other aged 80 or older.

With regard to this clonotype: This clone's antigen is unknown. No per-base quality is available; no much larger clone lies one base away.

Receptors were amplified or captured by 5' RACE. TCRdb lists the instrument as Illumina HiSeq 2500. The second PCR ran for about 6 to 11 cycles and used a J-beta primer mix along with a sample-barcoded 5' primer. Each TCR beta cDNA molecule received a unique molecular identifier from a template-switch 5' adaptor carrying 12 random nucleotides. Each sample yielded at least 2.5 million CDR3-containing paired-end reads. All of the RNA was converted into first-strand cDNA using the Mint cDNA synthesis kit, with a TRBC-specific oligonucleotide serving as the primer. All cDNA was treated with uracil-DNA glycosylase and then went through a first 18-cycle PCR with the universal primers M1SS and BC2_uni_R. Processing in the source paper ran as follows. Normalization of each sample was performed by random selection of 1 million high-quality reads, each carrying a distinct molecular identifier. Instead of being binned into consensus sequences, reads that shared molecular identifiers were thrown out. MiTCR, set to a Q25 quality threshold and the strictest error-elimination algorithm, was used for CDR3 identification, clonotype clustering and error correction. A nonparametric unseen species model with Euler transformation was used to estimate lower-bound total TCR beta diversity. TCRdb reworked the public reads: Q25 trimming with fastp, MiXCR clone assembly, productive beta chains retained. Rows with one shared CDR3 protein collapse into an entry with the most common genes and DNA. In this record, the V and J calls reflect TCRdb's handling and not the investigators' own analysis. For this sample the table gives approximately 800,000 distinct CDR3 sequences, of which 55% to 70% were detected only once. The ten largest clones represent approximately 21% of the sample.

The CDR3 runs 13 residues from the cysteine to the phenylalanine. Of the read, only the CDR3 DNA is kept; its 39 bases are in frame from base 1. The junction shows trimming of 5 bases on V and 6 bases on J, and the gene matches do not reach 10 bases of it. From the germline V gene (reference sequence), CDR1 is DFQATT and CDR2 is SNEGSKA. The approximately 40 donors, aged about 6 to 100 years, were systemically healthy Caucasian individuals from Russia. Ten milliliters of peripheral blood were drawn from each donor into EDTA-treated Vacutainer tubes. PBMCs were isolated by Ficoll-Paque density-gradient centrifugation, with at least 6 million obtained per sample. Trizol reagent was used to extract total RNA from the PBMCs, yielding at least 5 micrograms per sample. For every donor, flow cytometry on a PBMC aliquot measured the percentage of naive CD45RAhigh/CD27high T cells. Results the study describes overall, beyond this receptor: Estimates of total diversity from one million sequenced T cells were regarded as lower bounds and underestimates. Observed TCR beta diversity per million T cells fell roughly linearly with age, and a significant reduction was already apparent by age about 38. Since profiling was done on bulk unsorted PBMCs, naive and antigen-experienced compartments could not be conclusively compared. The long-lived group showed more naive CD4+ T cells, fewer expanded clones and increased TCR diversity than the aged group, suggesting age selection. Donor CMV infection status was unknown, potentially confounding age-related changes in expanded clonotypes. The percentage of naive T cells measured by flow cytometry correlated strongly with observed TCR beta diversity.

The rearranged segments are TRBV20-1 and TRBJ2-7; TRBD2 aligns with 7 central bases. The clonotype was recovered from a man aged 25 to 45 in good health. Sequenced sample: blood. The DNA is TGCAGTGCTCCCTCGGGACTACCCCTCGAGCAGTACTTC. Its amino acids are CSAPSGLPLEQYF.